This T cell receptor (beta chain) was found in a study of shared clonotypes between healthy human individuals. General study points: Few donors limited the genetic and exposure-history diversity represented.

The assay was carried out at the deep level. Every unsorted PBMC PCR replicate was loaded with about 300 ng DNA, roughly 32,000 T cell genomes. Produced via immunoSEQ multiplex PCR; TCRdb's table is partial and in-frame only. The sample lists fewer than 600,000 clones, 60% to 80% seen once, with around 12% in the top ten. Recent vaccinations or acute infections were absent in the healthy HIV-negative adult donors. The CDR3 runs 15 residues. V was cut by 1 base and J by 2 bases, with 14 bases left in between. Germline V gives CDR1 GTSNPN, CDR2 SVGIG (reference sequence). At least ten counts were recorded for this clone. The antigen remains unidentified. This same CDR3 is encoded by further DNA sequences in the sample.

This clonotype was sampled from a woman in her thirties or forties in good health. Some clones in this sample may be carry-over from other donors' samples. V gene TRBV30 combines with J gene TRBJ1-2, with D unclear. Sample: PBMCs. The CDR3 is CAWSEVRNKNYGYTF. The CDR3 nucleotides read TGTGCCTGGAGTGAGGTCAGGAACAAGAACTATGGCTACACCTTC. Looking up the rest from reference TRBV30 and TRBJ1-2 gives the full variable domain: SQTIHQWPATLVQPVGSPLSLECTVEGTSNPNLYWYRQAAGRGLQLLFYSVGIGQISSEVPQNLSASRPQDRQFILSSKKLLLSDSGFYLCAWSEVRNKNYGYTFGSGTRLTVV.